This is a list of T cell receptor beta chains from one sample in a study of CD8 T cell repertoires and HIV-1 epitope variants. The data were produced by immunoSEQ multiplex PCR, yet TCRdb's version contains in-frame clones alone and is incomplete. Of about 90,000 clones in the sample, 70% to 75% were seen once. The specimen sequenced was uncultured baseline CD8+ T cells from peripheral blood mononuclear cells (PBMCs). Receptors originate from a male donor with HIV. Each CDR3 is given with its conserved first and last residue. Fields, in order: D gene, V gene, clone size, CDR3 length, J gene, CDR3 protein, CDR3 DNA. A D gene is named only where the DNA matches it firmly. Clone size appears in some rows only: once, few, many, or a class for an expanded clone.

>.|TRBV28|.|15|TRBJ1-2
CASSLSSGEGWGYTF
TGTGCCAGCAGTTTAAGCTCGGGGGAGGGTTGGGGCTACACCTTC
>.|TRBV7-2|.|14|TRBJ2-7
CASSRELDSYEQYF
TGTGCCAGCAGCCGGGAGCTGGATAGCTACGAGCAGTACTTC
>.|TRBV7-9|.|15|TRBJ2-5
CASSRRGLAGETQYF
TGTGCCAGCAGCCGAAGGGGACTGGCAGGGGAGACCCAGTACTTC
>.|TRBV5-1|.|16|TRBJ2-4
CASSFQPPLAKNIQYF
TGCGCCAGCAGCTTTCAGCCCCCACTAGCCAAAAACATTCAGTACTTC
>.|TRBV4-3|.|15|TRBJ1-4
CASSPGGVRSEKLFF
TGCGCCAGCAGCCCGGGGGGGGTTCGTAGTGAAAAACTGTTTTTT
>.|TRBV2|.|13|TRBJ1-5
CASMGMGNQPQHF
TGTGCCAGCATGGGGATGGGCAATCAGCCCCAGCATTTT
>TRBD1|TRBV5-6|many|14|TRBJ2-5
CASSLDRGIETQYF
TGTGCCAGCAGCCTGGACAGGGGGATAGAGACCCAGTACTTC
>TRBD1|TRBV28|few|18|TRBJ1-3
CASSLLLAGTDSGNTIYF
TGTGCCAGCAGTTTATTACTCGCCGGGACAGACTCTGGAAACACCATATATTTT
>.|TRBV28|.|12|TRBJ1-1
CASSLGYNSAFF
TGTGCCAGCAGTTTGGGGTACAATTCAGCTTTCTTT
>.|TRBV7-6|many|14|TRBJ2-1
CATDGGLAYNEQFF
TGTGCCACGGACGGGGGACTGGCCTACAATGAGCAGTTCTTC
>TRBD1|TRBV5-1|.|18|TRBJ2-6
CASSQWGQGSSGANVLTF
TGCGCCAGCAGCCAATGGGGACAGGGCTCCTCTGGGGCCAACGTCCTGACTTTC
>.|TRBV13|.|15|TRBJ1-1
CASSLVGLKDTEAFF
TGTGCCAGCAGCTTAGTGGGACTTAAGGACACTGAAGCTTTCTTT
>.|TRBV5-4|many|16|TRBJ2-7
CASSLAGGTRSYEQYF
TGTGCCAGCAGCTTGGCAGGGGGGACTAGGTCCTACGAGCAGTACTTC
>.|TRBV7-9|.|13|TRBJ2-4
CASSLGVRNIQYF
TGTGCCAGCAGCTTGGGGGTTAGAAACATTCAGTACTTC
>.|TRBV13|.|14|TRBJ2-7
CASSSATVTYEQYF
TGTGCCAGCAGCTCGGCGACCGTTACCTACGAGCAGTACTTC
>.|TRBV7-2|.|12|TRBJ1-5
CASSLPNQPQHF
TGTGCCAGCAGCTTACCGAATCAGCCCCAGCATTTT
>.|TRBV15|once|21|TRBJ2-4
CATSRDRGGGLPTLVKNIQYF
TGTGCCACCAGCAGAGACCGAGGCGGGGGCCTACCTACCTTGGTCAAAAACATTCAGTACTTC
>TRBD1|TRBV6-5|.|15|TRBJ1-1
CASSLVQDRKAEAFF
TGTGCCAGCAGCCTAGTCCAGGACAGGAAGGCTGAAGCTTTCTTT
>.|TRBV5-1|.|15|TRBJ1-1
CASSLARGPFTEAFF
TGCGCCAGCAGCTTGGCAAGGGGACCGTTCACTGAAGCTTTCTTT
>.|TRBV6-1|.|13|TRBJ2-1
CASSDFWGDEQFF
TGTGCCAGCAGTGATTTCTGGGGGGATGAGCAGTTCTTC
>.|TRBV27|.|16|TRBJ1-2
CAGSRILSRGDYGYTF
TGTGCCGGCAGCCGCATCCTATCAAGGGGGGACTATGGCTACACCTTC
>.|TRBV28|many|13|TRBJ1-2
CASSGGGDYGYTF
TGTGCCAGCAGTGGAGGGGGAGACTATGGCTACACCTTC
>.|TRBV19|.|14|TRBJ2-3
CASSMEARTDTQYF
TGTGCCAGTAGTATGGAGGCCCGCACAGATACGCAGTATTTT
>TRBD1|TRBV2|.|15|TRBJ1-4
CASSEGDRPNEKLFF
TGTGCCAGCAGTGAAGGGGACAGACCTAATGAAAAACTGTTTTTT
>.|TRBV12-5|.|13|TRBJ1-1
CASGLVRDAEAFF
TGTGCTAGTGGTTTGGTCCGGGACGCTGAAGCTTTCTTT
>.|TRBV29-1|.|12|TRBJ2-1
CSEGTGTDEQFF
TGCAGCGAGGGGACGGGTACGGATGAGCAGTTCTTC
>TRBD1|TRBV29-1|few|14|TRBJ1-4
CSVEMTGEGEKLFF
TGCAGCGTTGAGATGACAGGGGAGGGTGAAAAACTGTTTTTT
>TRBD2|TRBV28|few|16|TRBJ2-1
CASSGLGAGDFNEQFF
TGTGCCAGCAGCGGTCTGGGAGCGGGAGATTTCAATGAGCAGTTCTTC
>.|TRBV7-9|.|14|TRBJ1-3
CASSLEMRGNTIYF
TGTGCCAGCAGCTTAGAGATGCGTGGAAACACCATATATTTT
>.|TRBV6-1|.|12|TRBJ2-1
CASSARGAEQFF
TGTGCCAGCAGTGCCCGGGGTGCTGAGCAGTTCTTC
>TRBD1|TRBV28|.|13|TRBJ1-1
CAIQSGGQTEAFF
TGTGCCATCCAATCAGGGGGCCAAACTGAAGCTTTCTTT
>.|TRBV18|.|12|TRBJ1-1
CASSVKVNEAFF
TGTGCCAGCTCAGTGAAGGTGAATGAAGCTTTCTTT
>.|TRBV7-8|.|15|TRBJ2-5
CASSLGGRVGETQYF
TGTGCCAGCAGCTTAGGGGGGCGAGTAGGAGAGACCCAGTACTTC
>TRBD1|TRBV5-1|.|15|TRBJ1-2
CASSAAPGQGHGYTF
TGCGCCAGCAGCGCCGCACCGGGACAGGGGCACGGCTACACCTTC
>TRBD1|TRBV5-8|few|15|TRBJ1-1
CASSLGGTGGTEAFF
TGTGCCAGCAGCTTGGGGGGGACAGGGGGCACTGAAGCTTTCTTT
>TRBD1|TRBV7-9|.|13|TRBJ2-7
CASTPGTGYEQYF
TGTGCCAGCACTCCCGGGACAGGCTACGAGCAGTACTTC
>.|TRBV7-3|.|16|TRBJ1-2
CASSLRGIETNYGYTF
TGTGCCAGCAGCTTACGGGGTATCGAGACTAACTATGGCTACACCTTC
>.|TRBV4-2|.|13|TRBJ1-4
CASSPRSWEKLFF
TGTGCCAGCAGCCCCCGCAGTTGGGAAAAACTGTTTTTT
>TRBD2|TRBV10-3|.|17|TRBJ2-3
CAISDRRLAGNTDTQYF
TGTGCCATCAGTGACCGTAGACTAGCGGGGAACACAGATACGCAGTATTTT
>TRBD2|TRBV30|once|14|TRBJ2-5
CAWNSGGTQETQYF
TGTGCCTGGAATAGCGGGGGGACCCAAGAGACCCAGTACTTC
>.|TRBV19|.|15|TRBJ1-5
CASTTGRQSNQPQHF
TGTGCCAGTACCACAGGGCGACAGAGCAATCAGCCCCAGCATTTT
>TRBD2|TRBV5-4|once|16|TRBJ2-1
CASSLPTSGTYNEQFF
TGTGCCAGCAGCCTGCCCACTAGCGGGACCTACAATGAGCAGTTCTTC
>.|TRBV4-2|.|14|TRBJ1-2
CASSQEGAVWGYTF
TGTGCCAGCAGCCAAGAGGGGGCGGTCTGGGGCTACACCTTC
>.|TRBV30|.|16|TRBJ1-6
CAWSSWTAFGNSPLHF
TGTGCCTGGAGTTCCTGGACTGCGTTTGGTAATTCACCCCTCCACTTT
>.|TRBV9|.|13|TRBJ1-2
CASSVDEGGSYTF
TGTGCCAGCAGCGTAGACGAGGGAGGGAGCTACACCTTC
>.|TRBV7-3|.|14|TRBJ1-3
CASSLQGSGNTIYF
TGTGCCAGCAGCCTCCAAGGCTCTGGAAACACCATATATTTT
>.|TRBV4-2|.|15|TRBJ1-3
CASSPRGGFGNTIYF
TGTGCCAGCAGCCCGCGGGGGGGTTTTGGAAACACCATATATTTT
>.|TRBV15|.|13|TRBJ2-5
CATSLGTQETQYF
TGTGCCACCAGTCTTGGGACGCAAGAGACCCAGTACTTC
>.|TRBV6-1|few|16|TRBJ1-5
CASSDLAGYSNQPQHF
TGTGCCAGCAGTGACCTGGCGGGCTATAGCAATCAGCCCCAGCATTTT
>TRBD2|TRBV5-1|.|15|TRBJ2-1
CASSLGTSGNSEQFF
TGCGCCAGCAGCTTAGGGACTAGCGGGAATTCTGAGCAGTTCTTC
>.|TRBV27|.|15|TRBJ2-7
CATASRAGFAYEQYF
TGTGCCACCGCATCCCGAGCGGGTTTCGCGTACGAGCAGTACTTC
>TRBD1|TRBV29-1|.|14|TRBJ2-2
CSGWTGLDTGELFF
TGCAGCGGCTGGACAGGGCTTGACACCGGGGAGCTGTTTTTT
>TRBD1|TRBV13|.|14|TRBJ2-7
CASSMGQTDYEQYF
TGTGCCAGCAGTATGGGACAGACTGACTACGAGCAGTACTTC
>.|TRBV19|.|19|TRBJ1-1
CASSPRGVPGGAMNTEAFF
TGTGCCAGCAGCCCCCGGGGGGTGCCCGGGGGCGCTATGAACACTGAAGCTTTCTTT
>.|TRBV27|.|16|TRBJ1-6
CASSLSGEVLNSPLHF
TGTGCCAGCAGTTTATCAGGGGAGGTTCTAAATTCACCCCTCCACTTT
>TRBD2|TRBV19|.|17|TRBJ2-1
CASTNPGLAGGIGEQFF
TGTGCCAGTACCAACCCCGGACTAGCGGGAGGGATAGGAGAGCAGTTCTTC